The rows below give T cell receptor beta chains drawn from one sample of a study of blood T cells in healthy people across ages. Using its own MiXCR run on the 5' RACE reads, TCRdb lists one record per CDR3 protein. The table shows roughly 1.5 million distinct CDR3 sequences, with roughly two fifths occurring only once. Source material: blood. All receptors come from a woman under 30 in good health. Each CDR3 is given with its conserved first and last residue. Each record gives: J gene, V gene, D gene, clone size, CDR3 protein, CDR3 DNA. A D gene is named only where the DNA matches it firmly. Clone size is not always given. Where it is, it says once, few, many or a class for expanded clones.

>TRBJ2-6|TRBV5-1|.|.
CASGVGANVLTF
TGCGCCAGCGGTGTTGGGGCCAACGTCCTGACTTTC
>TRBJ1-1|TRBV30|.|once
CAWFSGRGNTEAFF
TGTGCCTGGTTCTCAGGCAGGGGGAACACTGAAGCTTTCTTT
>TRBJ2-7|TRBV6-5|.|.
CASSYSPAVSSYEQYF
TGTGCCAGCAGTTATTCCCCAGCGGTAAGCTCCTACGAGCAGTACTTC
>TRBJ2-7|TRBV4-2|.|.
CASSQGTTGPGYEQYF
TGTGCCAGCAGCCAAGGTACAACGGGGCCAGGCTACGAGCAGTACTTC
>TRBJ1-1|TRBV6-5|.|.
CASSYSPGAEAFF
TGTGCCAGCAGTTACTCGCCGGGCGCTGAAGCTTTCTTT
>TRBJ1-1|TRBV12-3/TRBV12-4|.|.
CASRTAMNTEAFF
TGTGCCAGCAGGACAGCAATGAACACTGAAGCTTTCTTT
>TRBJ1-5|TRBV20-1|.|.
CSARYGRASNQPQHF
TGCAGTGCTAGGTACGGACGCGCGAGCAATCAGCCCCAGCATTTT
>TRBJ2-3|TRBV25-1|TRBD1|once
CASNPDRGTDTQYF
TGTGCCAGCAATCCGGACAGGGGCACAGATACGCAGTATTTT
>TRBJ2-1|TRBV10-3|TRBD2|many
CAISISSGAHNEQFF
TGTGCCATCAGTATAAGTAGCGGGGCCCACAATGAGCAGTTCTTC
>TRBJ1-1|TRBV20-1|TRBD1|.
CSAAGTGGLNTEAFF
TGCAGTGCAGCCGGGACAGGGGGCCTGAACACTGAAGCTTTCTTT
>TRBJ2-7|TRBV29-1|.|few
CSVRTVLNYEQYF
TGCAGCGTCCGGACAGTGTTGAACTACGAGCAGTACTTC
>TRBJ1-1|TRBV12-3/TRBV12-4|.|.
CASSRPVRGGTEAFF
TGTGCCAGCAGTCGACCTGTTAGAGGTGGGACTGAAGCTTTCTTT
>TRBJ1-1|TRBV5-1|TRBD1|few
CASSLPGTVNTEAFF
TGCGCCAGCAGCTTGCCAGGGACAGTGAACACTGAAGCTTTCTTT
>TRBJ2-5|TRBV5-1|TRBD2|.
CASSPGLVKETQYF
TGCGCCAGCAGCCCGGGACTAGTCAAAGAGACCCAGTACTTC
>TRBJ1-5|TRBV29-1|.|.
CSVDLGWGQPQHF
TGCAGCGTTGACCTGGGTTGGGGTCAGCCCCAGCATTTT
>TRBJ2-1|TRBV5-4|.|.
CASSPARTGRRGNEQFF
TGTGCCAGCAGCCCGGCCCGTACGGGACGACGTGGGAATGAGCAGTTCTTC
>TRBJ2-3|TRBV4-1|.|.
CASSQDINGRLLTDTQYF
TGCGCCAGCAGCCAAGATATTAACGGGCGTCTCTTGACAGATACGCAGTATTTT
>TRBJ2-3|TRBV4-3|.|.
CASSQTSSRFTDTQYF
TGCGCCAGCAGCCAAACAAGCAGTCGATTCACAGATACGCAGTATTTT
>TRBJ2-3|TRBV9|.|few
CASSVAWKAPDTQYF
TGTGCCAGCAGCGTAGCATGGAAAGCGCCAGATACGCAGTATTTT
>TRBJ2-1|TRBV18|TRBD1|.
CASSPLGQYNEQFF
TGTGCCAGCTCACCCCTGGGACAGTACAATGAGCAGTTCTTC
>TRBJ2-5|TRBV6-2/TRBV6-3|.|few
CASSYFGSISKTQYF
TGTGCCAGCAGTTACTTCGGCAGCATATCGAAGACCCAGTACTTC
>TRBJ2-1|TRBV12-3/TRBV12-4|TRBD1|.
CASRIYGQGSNEQFF
TGTGCCAGCAGGATTTATGGACAGGGTTCCAATGAGCAGTTCTTC
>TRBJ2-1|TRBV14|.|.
CASSRVMTVLYNEQFF
TGTGCCAGCAGCCGGGTTATGACAGTTCTCTACAATGAGCAGTTCTTC
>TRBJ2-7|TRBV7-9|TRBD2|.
CASERGMGYEQYF
TGTGCCAGCGAGCGGGGGATGGGTTACGAGCAGTACTTC
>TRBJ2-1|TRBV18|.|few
CASSPGNNNEQFF
TGTGCCAGCTCACCGGGTAATAACAATGAGCAGTTCTTC
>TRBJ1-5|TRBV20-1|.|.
CSARTRGINQPQHF
TGCAGTGCTAGAACCAGGGGTATCAATCAGCCCCAGCATTTT
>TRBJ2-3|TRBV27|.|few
CASSSPGHHTDTQYF
TGTGCCAGCAGTTCCCCGGGACACCACACAGATACGCAGTATTTT
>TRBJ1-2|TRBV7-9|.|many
CASSPSRYGYTF
TGTGCCAGCAGCCCAAGTCGGTATGGCTACACCTTC
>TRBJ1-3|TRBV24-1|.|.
CATSPGAGNTIYF
TGTGCCACCAGTCCAGGGGCTGGAAACACCATATATTTT
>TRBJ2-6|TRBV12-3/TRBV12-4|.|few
CASSRGAGANVLTF
TGTGCCAGCAGCAGGGGAGCTGGGGCCAACGTCCTGACTTTC
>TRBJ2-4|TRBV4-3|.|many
CASSQGLGTENIQYF
TGCGCCAGCAGCCAAGGGTTAGGAACAGAAAACATTCAGTACTTC
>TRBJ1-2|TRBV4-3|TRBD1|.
CASSQSSTGPYGYGYTF
TGCGCCAGCAGCCAAAGCTCGACAGGGCCTTATGGCTATGGCTACACCTTC
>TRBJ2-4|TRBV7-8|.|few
CASSSDRFAQYF
TGTGCCAGCAGCTCAGACCGATTCGCTCAGTACTTC
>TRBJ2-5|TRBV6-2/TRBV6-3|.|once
CASSYEGEDYNEQYF
TGTGCCAGCAGTTACGAGGGGGAGGACTACAATGAGCAGTACTTC
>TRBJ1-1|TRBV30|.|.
CAWSRGLNTEAFF
TGTGCCTGGAGTAGGGGCTTAAACACTGAAGCTTTCTTT
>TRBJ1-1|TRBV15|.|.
CATSSQTENTEAFF
TGTGCCACCAGCAGCCAGACAGAGAACACTGAAGCTTTCTTT
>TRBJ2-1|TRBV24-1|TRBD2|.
CATSDLGLAGINNEQFF
TGTGCCACCAGTGATCTCGGACTAGCGGGGATAAACAATGAGCAGTTCTTC
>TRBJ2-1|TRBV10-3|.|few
CAISDSGTPYNEQFF
TGTGCCATCAGCGATTCTGGGACTCCCTACAATGAGCAGTTCTTC
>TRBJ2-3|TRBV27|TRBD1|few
CASSPIRDSGTDTQYF
TGTGCCAGCAGTCCGATCCGGGACAGTGGCACAGATACGCAGTATTTT
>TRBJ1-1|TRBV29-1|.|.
CSVEFVEELPWEQEPNTEAFF
TGCAGCGTTGAATTTGTGGAGGAACTCCCGTGGGAACAGGAGCCGAACACTGAAGCTTTCTTT
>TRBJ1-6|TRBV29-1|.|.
CSVGSSPQGALHF
TGCAGCGTTGGGTCGTCCCCTCAGGGTGCCCTCCACTTT
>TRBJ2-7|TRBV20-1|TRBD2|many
CSARDPAGGPYEQYF
TGCAGTGCTAGAGATCCAGCGGGAGGGCCTTACGAGCAGTACTTC
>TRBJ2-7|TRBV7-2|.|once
CASSLAVFFSYEQYF
TGTGCCAGCAGTTTAGCGGTTTTCTTCTCCTACGAGCAGTACTTC
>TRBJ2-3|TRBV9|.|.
CASSVMTGSTDTQYF
TGTGCCAGCAGCGTAATGACGGGTAGCACAGATACGCAGTATTTT
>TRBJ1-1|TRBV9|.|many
CASSTGGTNTEAFF
TGTGCCAGCAGCACCGGGGGGACGAACACTGAAGCTTTCTTT
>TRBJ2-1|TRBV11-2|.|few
CASKETTKSYNEQFF
TGTGCCAGCAAGGAGACTACTAAATCCTACAATGAGCAGTTCTTC
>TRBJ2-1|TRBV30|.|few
CAWTHQGGEQFF
TGTGCCTGGACCCACCAGGGTGGAGAGCAGTTCTTC
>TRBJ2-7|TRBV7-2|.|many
CASSNNRVSYEQYF
TGTGCCAGCAGCAACAACCGGGTGTCCTACGAGCAGTACTTC
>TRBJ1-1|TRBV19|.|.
CASSTEGDEAFF
TGTGCCAGTAGTACGGAGGGCGATGAGGCTTTCTTT
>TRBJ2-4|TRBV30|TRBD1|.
CAWSRTGVAKNIQYF
TGTGCCTGGAGCAGGACAGGGGTAGCCAAAAACATTCAGTACTTC
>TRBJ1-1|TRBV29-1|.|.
CSVGRVARTEAFF
TGCAGCGTGGGGCGGGTCGCGAGGACTGAAGCTTTCTTT
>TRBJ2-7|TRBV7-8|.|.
CASSEDIFSYNEQYF
TGTGCCAGCAGCGAGGACATCTTCTCCTACAATGAGCAGTACTTC
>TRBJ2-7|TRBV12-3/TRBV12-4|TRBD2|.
CASSTGTSYPHEQYF
TGTGCCAGCAGTACCGGGACTAGCTATCCCCACGAGCAGTACTTC
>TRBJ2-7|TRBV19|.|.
CASSPLEGQSYEQYF
TGTGCCAGTAGTCCGCTGGAGGGACAGTCCTACGAGCAGTACTTC
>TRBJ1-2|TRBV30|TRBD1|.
CAWSSGTGDGYTF
TGTGCCTGGAGTTCCGGGACAGGGGATGGCTACACCTTC
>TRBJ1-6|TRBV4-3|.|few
CASSQDYSAVGSPLHF
TGCGCCAGCAGCCAAGACTACAGTGCCGTAGGGTCACCCCTCCACTTT
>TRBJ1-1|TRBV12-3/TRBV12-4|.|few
CASSFVGLGTEAFF
TGTGCCAGCAGTTTTGTGGGGCTGGGCACTGAAGCTTTCTTT
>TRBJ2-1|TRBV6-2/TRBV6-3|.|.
CATNTLNEQFF
TGTGCCACCAACACACTCAATGAGCAGTTCTTC